The rows below give T cell receptor beta chains drawn from one sample of a study of monozygotic twins with cystic fibrosis. TCRdb keeps only in-frame clones here, not all; method: immunoSEQ multiplex PCR. The sample includes around 36,000 clones, approximately 72% seen only once; the top ten take under 0.9%. Sample: blood. Receptors originate from a girl aged 5 to 17 with cystic fibrosis. Both conserved end residues are part of each CDR3. Fields, in order: CDR3 protein, CDR3 DNA, V gene, D gene, J gene, clone size. A D gene is named only where the DNA matches it firmly. Rows may omit the clone size; those that give it use once, few, many or a size class.

CASSISGTDTQYF | TGTGCCAGTAGTATAAGCGGCACAGATACGCAGTATTTT | TRBV19 | . | TRBJ2-3 | few
CASRPSVPYNEQFF | TGTGCCAGCAGACCTAGCGTACCCTACAATGAGCAGTTCTTC | TRBV25-1 | . | TRBJ2-1 | once
CASSQKGPRDYGYTF | TGTGCCAGCAGTCAAAAGGGCCCACGGGACTATGGCTACACCTTC | TRBV7-8 | . | TRBJ1-2 | .
CASSREIAYEQYF | TGTGCCAGCAGTCGGGAAATAGCATACGAGCAGTACTTC | TRBV7-2 | . | TRBJ2-7 | few
CASSGLAGGQETQYF | TGTGCCAGCAGTGGACTAGCGGGAGGGCAAGAGACCCAGTACTTC | TRBV2 | TRBD2 | TRBJ2-5 | .
CASSRGLGTEAFF | TGTGCCAGCAGCCGGGGGCTTGGGACTGAAGCTTTCTTT | TRBV9 | . | TRBJ1-1 | .
CASSPRLAGGSSGEQFF | TGTGCCAGCAGTCCCCGACTAGCGGGAGGTAGTAGTGGTGAGCAGTTCTTC | TRBV27 | TRBD2 | TRBJ2-1 | once
CASSPAWREGLRIHEQYF | TGTGCCAGCAGCCCGGCGTGGCGGGAGGGCCTAAGGATCCACGAGCAGTACTTC | TRBV7-8 | TRBD2 | TRBJ2-7 | .
CASSDEDSPWFF | TGTGCCAGCAGTGATGAGGACTCCCCGTGGTTCTTC | TRBV2 | . | TRBJ2-1 | .
CASSAGTVSNQPQHF | TGTGCCAGCAGTGCTGGGACAGTTAGCAATCAGCCCCAGCATTTT | TRBV2 | TRBD1 | TRBJ1-5 | .
CASSLGLGTGATDTQYF | TGCGCCAGCAGCTTGGGTTTGGGGACAGGGGCCACAGATACGCAGTATTTT | TRBV5-1 | TRBD1 | TRBJ2-3 | .
CSVGGWPGDLMNTEAFF | TGCAGCGTTGGGGGCTGGCCAGGGGATTTAATGAACACTGAAGCTTTCTTT | TRBV29-1 | . | TRBJ1-1 | .
CASSQSGPGSAQETQYF | TGCGCCAGCAGCCAATCTGGGCCAGGGTCGGCCCAAGAGACCCAGTACTTC | TRBV4-1 | . | TRBJ2-5 | .
CACQLRGNTIYF | TGTGCCTGTCAGTTGAGGGGAAACACCATATATTTT | TRBV30 | . | TRBJ1-3 | .
CASSPRAAMNTQYF | TGTGCCAGCAGCCCTCGGGCGGCGATGAATACGCAGTATTTT | TRBV5-4 | . | TRBJ2-3 | .
CASRPGQGLAIYF | TGTGCCAGTAGGCCCGGACAAGGACTTGCCATATATTTT | TRBV19 | . | TRBJ1-3 | few
CASRSGQGSDYTF | TGTGCCAGCAGATCCGGACAGGGGTCGGACTACACCTTC | TRBV7-2 | TRBD1 | TRBJ1-2 | .
CASSLALAEEHTDTQYF | TGCGCCAGCAGCTTGGCTTTGGCGGAAGAACACACAGATACGCAGTATTTT | TRBV5-1 | . | TRBJ2-3 | .
CASSPRGTEADERNTIYF | TGTGCCAGCAGCCCCCGAGGCACGGAGGCAGACGAAAGAAACACCATATATTTT | TRBV7-4 | . | TRBJ1-3 | few
CASSIPGLRTAMNTEAFF | TGCGCCAGCAGCATTCCGGGACTAAGAACTGCCATGAACACTGAAGCTTTCTTT | TRBV4-1 | . | TRBJ1-1 | .
CASSARQGYGYTF | TGTGCCAGCAGTGCTCGACAGGGCTATGGCTACACCTTC | TRBV28 | TRBD1 | TRBJ1-2 | .
CASSSRSRTGGSAEAFF | TGTGCCAGCAGCTCGCGATCTAGGACAGGGGGCTCCGCTGAAGCTTTCTTT | TRBV5-4 | TRBD1 | TRBJ1-1 | .
CASSVTSGRGDTQYF | TGTGCCAGCAGCGTGACTAGCGGGAGAGGAGATACGCAGTATTTT | TRBV9 | TRBD2 | TRBJ2-3 | once
CASSESGRAYEQYF | TGTGCCAGCAGTGAGAGCGGGAGGGCCTACGAGCAGTACTTC | TRBV6-1 | TRBD2 | TRBJ2-7 | .
CASSPTGEGYGYTF | TGTGCCAGCTCACCGACGGGGGAAGGGTATGGCTACACCTTC | TRBV18 | . | TRBJ1-2 | few